The rows below give T cell receptor beta chains drawn from one sample of a study of cytomegalovirus exposure and HLA in healthy donors. Sequencing was performed with immunoSEQ multiplex PCR; in TCRdb, only in-frame clones are kept and a portion is missing. The top ten hold approximately 3.9% of the sample, which has roughly 120,000 clones, more than 75% seen once. The specimen sequenced was PBMCs. The receptor set was obtained from a man aged 40-49 years in good health and CMV-seronegative. The conserved cysteine and the conserved F or W are not part of the CDR3 here. Each record gives: J gene, clone size, V gene, CDR3 protein. The listing skips clone size in some rows; elsewhere it reads once, few, many or a size class.

TRBJ2-7	-	TRBV7-2	ASSLGRGRSYEQY
TRBJ1-5	-	TRBV7-8	ASSSGRSNQPQH
TRBJ1-5	-	TRBV2	ASSATGYDQPQH
TRBJ1-3	-	TRBV7-2	ASSLQGAQSSGNTIY
TRBJ2-3	-	TRBV29-1	SVVGLAGGPGGTDTQY
TRBJ2-1	-	TRBV7-9	ASSLARGDVGEQF
TRBJ1-5	once	TRBV7-9	ASSPPGSNQPQH
TRBJ2-7	-	TRBV5-1	ASSFRGGGSYEQY
TRBJ1-5	-	TRBV28	ASSSWDRGQGSNQPQH
TRBJ2-7	-	TRBV29-1	SVVQGAASYEQY
TRBJ1-2	-	TRBV6-5	ASSYKGQGYGYT
TRBJ1-4	-	TRBV5-1	ASSLEGRGNEKLF
TRBJ2-2	once	TRBV5-1	ASSLAVGDTGELF
TRBJ2-2	-	TRBV11-3	ASSVDRGNTGELF
TRBJ1-2	-	TRBV12-5	ASGFQGSGYGYT
TRBJ2-7	-	TRBV19	ASSIGPGGEQY
TRBJ1-4	-	TRBV19	ASSIGQSLNEKLF
TRBJ2-2	once	TRBV5-1	ASSSQGPDTGELF
TRBJ2-5	-	TRBV5-1	ASSFAPLLGGAETQY
TRBJ2-2	-	TRBV6-5	ASSLQGANTGELF
TRBJ2-7	few	TRBV7-9	ASSLSRGTGNYEQY
TRBJ1-2	-	TRBV2	ASSENRDTEYGYT
TRBJ2-1	-	TRBV5-1	ASSSSDRESEQF
TRBJ1-4	-	TRBV5-4	ASSLGQNNEKLF
TRBJ1-5	-	TRBV5-4	ASSPGPPGDQPQH
TRBJ1-4	-	TRBV7-2	ASSLGGGQGAREKLF
TRBJ2-5	few	TRBV7-6	ASSWRSGETQY
TRBJ2-7	-	TRBV7-3	ASSPGTGGGYEQY
TRBJ2-2	few	TRBV28	ASKLTGGSTGELF
TRBJ2-2	-	TRBV25-1	ASSVGTGDTGELF
TRBJ2-1	-	TRBV10-3	AIAQGSYNEQF
TRBJ1-3	-	TRBV15	ATSRRTGLSGNTIY
TRBJ2-3	-	TRBV9	ASSVVGLSDTQY
TRBJ1-5	-	TRBV6-6	ASTDRGVGNQPQH
TRBJ1-1	-	TRBV7-9	ASNRPNTEAF
TRBJ2-3	once	TRBV30	AWSPRSGTDTQY
TRBJ1-2	few	TRBV4-3	ASSQDGQGAHGYT